Below, 32 T cell receptor beta chains from the same sample are listed, as sequenced in a study of blood T cell repertoires in COVID-19. Profiled with immunoSEQ multiplex PCR; TCRdb holds only in-frame clones, not every one. The data hold 110,000 or so clones, with 70% to 90% observed a single time. Sequencing used peripheral blood. The receptors shown here come from a man between 60 and 75 years old with acute or convalescent COVID-19.

The rearrangement joins TRBV19 to TRBJ1-1, with 8 bases identical to TRBD1. The CDR3 runs 17 residues. Germline V CDR1 and CDR2: LNHDA, SQIVND (reference sequence). The V and J ends lost 4 bases and 5 bases, in that order; junction bases with no gene match: 15. The CDR3 spells CASSSSGWTGWTTEAFF. CDR3 nucleotides: TGTGCCAGTAGTAGCTCTGGTTGGACAGGGTGGACGACTGAAGCTTTCTTT.

The rearrangement uses TRBV19 and TRBJ2-1; D unresolved. With 6 bases removed from V and 3 bases from J, the gap between germline ends came to 15 bases. CDR3 length equals 15 residues. Germline lookup yields CDR1 LNHDA and CDR2 SQIVND (reference sequence). The chain's CDR3 is CASRTTNPLYNEQFF. CDR3 nucleotides: TGTGCCAGTAGAACTACTAACCCCCTCTACAATGAGCAGTTCTTC.

This clone has a handful of counts. The chain carries TRBV19 and TRBJ1-2; the match to TRBD1 covers 8 bases. The CDR3 has 16 amino acids. Germline lookup yields CDR1 LNHDA and CDR2 SQIVND (reference sequence). The J segment lost 1 base and the V segment lost 5 bases, leaving 9 bases of the junction unmatched. The CDR3 nucleotides read TGTGCCAGTAGTGGTGACAGGGGAGCCCGTAACTATGGCTACACCTTC. Translated: CASSGDRGARNYGYTF.

The V call is TRBV4-2, the J call TRBJ2-1; TRBD2 matches 13 bases. CDR1 and CDR2 (germline): LGHNA, YNFKEQ. After removal of 0 bases from V and 3 bases from J, the junction contained 5 bases not matched to a gene. CDR3 length: 18 amino acids. This CDR3 reads CASSQDLGLAGVYNEQFF. For the CDR3, the DNA is TGTGCCAGCAGCCAAGATCTCGGACTAGCGGGAGTCTACAATGAGCAGTTCTTC.

The rearrangement links TRBV7-2 to TRBJ2-5; a weak D match, TRBD2 (5 bases). V shed 5 bases and J shed 5 bases, with 15 bases lying between them. This CDR3 region has 14 residues. Germline CDR1 SGHTA, CDR2 FQGNSA. The CDR3 nucleotides are TGTGCCAGCAGCCGGGGAAAGGTCACTGAGACCCAGTACTTC. It encodes CASSRGKVTETQYF.

The chain has TRBV7-9 and TRBJ1-5, with 9 bases lining up with TRBD1. Trimming cost V 5 bases and J 7 bases; bases outside gene matches: 9. CDR3 size: 15 residues. Germline V gene lookup returns CDR1 SEHNR and CDR2 FQNEAQ (reference sequence). CDR3 amino acids: CASSEGQGYGQPQHF. The CDR3 DNA follows: TGTGCCAGCAGCGAAGGACAGGGGTATGGACAGCCCCAGCATTTT.

This clone came up once. The V gene is TRBV5-6, the J gene TRBJ2-1; 8 nucleotides match TRBD1. CDR3 length equals 15 residues. After removal of 1 base from V and 7 bases from J, the junction contained 7 bases not matched to a gene. In germline, CDR1 is SGHDT, CDR2 YYEEEE. In nucleotides, the CDR3 is TGTGCCAGCAGCTTGACGCAGGGGGCAGGGAATGAGCAGTTCTTC. Translated, it gives CASSLTQGAGNEQFF. Combining the CDR3 with reference TRBV5-6 and TRBJ2-1 gives the whole variable domain DAGVTQSPTHLIKTRGQQVTLRCSPKSGHDTVSWYQQALGQGPQFIFQYYEEEERQRGNFPDRFSGHQFPNYSSELNVNALLLGDSALYLCASSLTQGAGNEQFFGPGTRLTVL.

The V call is TRBV30, the J call TRBJ2-1; D gene unclear. Trimming removed 2 bases from V and 4 bases from J, with 6 bases in between. This CDR3 has 12 amino acids. Germline assignment: CDR1 GTSNPN and CDR2 SVGIG (reference sequence). The CDR3 region is CAWSPSYNEQFF. CDR3 DNA: TGTGCCTGGAGTCCCTCTTACAATGAGCAGTTCTTC.

The gene calls are TRBV28 and TRBJ2-3; 11 bases are shared with TRBD2. J lost 5 bases, V lost 7 bases, and 20 bases had no gene match. Germline-derived CDR1 and CDR2 are MDHEN and SYDVKM. The CDR3 is 19 residues long. The CDR3 nucleotides are TGTGCCAGCACTACAGCGCGCAGACCGGGACTAGCGGCGGGAGATACGCAGTATTTT. Translation: CASTTARRPGLAAGDTQYF. Complete variable domain (other parts from reference TRBV28 and TRBJ2-3): DVKVTQSSRYLVKRTGEKVFLECVQDMDHENMFWYRQDPGLGLRLIYFSYDVKMKEKGDIPEGYSVSREKKERFSLILESASTNQTSMYLCASTTARRPGLAAGDTQYFGPGTRLTVL.

This clone was counted once. This chain links TRBV7-2 with TRBJ2-5, with 9 bases that match TRBD2. This CDR3 contains 16 residues. CDR1 and CDR2 (germline): SGHTA, FQGNSA. With V trimmed by 1 base and J by 5 bases, 8 bases remained unmatched. The CDR3 nucleotides read TGTGCCAGCAGCTTAGTCGGCGGGAGGGCCCACGAGACCCAGTACTTC. It codes for CASSLVGGRAHETQYF.

The chain is built from TRBV7-2 and TRBJ2-2; 7 bases fit TRBD2. The length of the CDR3 is 14 residues. The J segment lost 5 bases and the V segment lost 5 bases, leaving 5 bases of the junction unmatched. Germline CDR1 reads SGHTA; CDR2 reads FQGNSA. Here the CDR3 DNA reads TGTGCCAGCAGCCATGCGGGGGAGACCGGGGAGCTGTTTTTT. Amino acids: CASSHAGETGELFF.

The genes are TRBV18 and TRBJ1-1, with a tentative D call TRBD1 (6 bases). The CDR3 runs to 16 residues. From germline, CDR1 is KGHSH and CDR2 LQKENI. The V and J ends lost 1 base and 5 bases respectively, with 17 bases between them. CDR3 sequence (DNA): TGTGCCAGCTCACCACTGACTGGACAGTCGGGAACTGAAGCTTTCTTT. It codes for CASSPLTGQSGTEAFF. Full variable domain (outside the CDR3, taken from reference TRBV18 and TRBJ1-1): NAGVMQNPRHLVRRRGQEARLRCSPMKGHSHVYWYRQLPEEGLKFMVYLQKENIIDESGMPKERFSAEFPKEGPSILRIQQVVRGDSAAYFCASSPLTGQSGTEAFFGQGTRLTVV.

This clone has a single count. The V gene is TRBV29-1, the J gene TRBJ2-3, with a possible D match to TRBD2 (6 bases). Between the trimmed V and J ends, which lost 6 bases and 4 bases, there was a span of 17 bases. Germline V CDR1 and CDR2: SQVTM, ANQGSEA. The CDR3 has 14 residues. CDR3 region: CSVQDNPGADTQYF. Written as DNA, the CDR3 is TGCAGCGTCCAGGACAACCCGGGGGCAGATACGCAGTATTTT.

V and J are TRBV19 and TRBJ2-2, with 7 bases aligning to TRBD1. CDR3 length: 15 residues. Germline CDR1 reads LNHDA; CDR2 reads SQIVND (reference sequence). The trim removed 6 bases at V and 2 bases at J, leaving 6 bases unmatched. The CDR3 protein is CASRPGQLNTGELFF. The CDR3 DNA reads as TGTGCCAGTAGACCGGGACAGTTAAACACCGGGGAGCTGTTTTTT.

The chain employs TRBV19 and TRBJ1-1; no definite D call. Deletions cut 1 base from V and 6 bases from J, with 15 bases between. Germline CDR1 reads LNHDA; CDR2 reads SQIVND (reference sequence). The CDR3 is 15 residues long. The CDR3, as DNA: TGTGCCAGTAGTATAGGAAGGCGGAGGTACTCTGAAGCTTTCTTT. This translates into CASSIGRRRYSEAFF.

V usage is TRBV4-3 and J usage is TRBJ2-2, with 10 bases aligning to TRBD2. With 1 base clipped from V and 4 bases from J, the junction kept 12 bases outside the gene matches. Germline CDR1 LGHNA, CDR2 YSLEER. This CDR3 contains 19 residues. The CDR3 loop is CASSQGGTGWTSGTGELFF. The CDR3 region has the DNA TGCGCCAGCAGCCAAGGGGGAACGGGATGGACTAGCGGCACCGGGGAGCTGTTTTTT.

The chain recombines TRBV7-2 with TRBJ1-1, with 10 bases identical to TRBD1. Trimming took 4 bases from V and 6 from J; bases not matched to a gene: 8. The CDR3 totals 15 residues. Germline CDR1 SGHTA, CDR2 FQGNSA. The CDR3 DNA reads TGTGCCAGCAGCTCGGGACAGGGGATGTTGGCTGAAGCTTTCTTT. It translates to CASSSGQGMLAEAFF.

J is TRBJ2-1 and V is TRBV28; 7 bases fit TRBD1. After removal of 3 bases from V and 8 bases from J, the junction contained 7 bases not matched to a gene. Germline V gene data show CDR1 as MDHEN and CDR2 as SYDVKM. This CDR3 has 14 residues. As DNA, the CDR3 is TGTGCCAGCAGTTTCCAGGGGGTCCTTGATGAGCAGTTCTTC. This codes for CASSFQGVLDEQFF.

The chain links TRBV30 to TRBJ2-7; weak D call: TRBD1 (6 bases). The CDR3 is 13 amino acids. Germline lookup yields CDR1 GTSNPN and CDR2 SVGIG (reference sequence). The V end was cut by 3 bases, the J end by 2 bases, with 11 bases between. This chain's CDR3 is CAWRGQAAYEQYF. CDR3 DNA sequence: TGTGCCTGGAGGGGACAAGCAGCCTACGAGCAGTACTTC.

This chain links TRBV7-8 with TRBJ2-3; the D is unclear. CDR3 length equals 13 residues. Germline-derived CDR1 and CDR2 are SGHVS and FQNEAQ. Deletions cut 1 base from V and 6 bases from J, with 8 bases between. Here the CDR3 DNA reads TGTGCCAGCAGCTTAGGAGTAGCCGATACGCAGTATTTT. Translation gives CASSLGVADTQYF.

The chain couples TRBV19 to TRBJ2-7; the match to TRBD1 covers 9 bases. The V segment lost 6 bases and the J segment 4 bases; nucleotides outside the gene matches: 7. Germline V gives CDR1 LNHDA, CDR2 SQIVND (reference sequence). The CDR3 is 14 amino acids. The CDR3: CASSAGTGQYEQYF. DNA for the CDR3: TGTGCCAGTAGCGCCGGGACAGGGCAATACGAGCAGTACTTC. Full variable domain (remainder filled in from reference TRBV19 and TRBJ2-7): DGGITQSPKYLFRKEGQNVTLSCEQNLNHDAMYWYRQDPGQGLRLIYYSQIVNDFQKGDIAEGYSVSREKKESFPLTVTSAQKNPTAFYLCASSAGTGQYEQYFGPGTRLTVT.

This clone was detected only a few times. The V call is TRBV11-2, the J call TRBJ2-4; 7 nucleotides match TRBD1. This CDR3 comprises 15 residues. The V gene end was trimmed by 5 bases and the J gene end by 6 bases; junction bases not matched to a gene: 10. Germline values: CDR1 SGHAT, CDR2 FQNNGV. For the CDR3, the DNA is TGTGCCAGCAGCCAATCCAGGGGGTTTGGAAACATTCAGTACTTC. As protein: CASSQSRGFGNIQYF.

The chain uses TRBV9 and TRBJ1-4, with D possibly TRBD1 on 5 matching bases. The CDR3 totals 15 residues. V lost 4 bases, J lost 0 bases, and 10 bases lay in between. Germline CDR1 is SGDLS and CDR2 is YYNGEE. The CDR3 here is CASSPGRATNEKLFF. Here the CDR3 DNA reads TGTGCCAGCAGCCCAGGGAGGGCAACTAATGAAAAACTGTTTTTT.

This sequence joins TRBV6-5 and TRBJ2-2; 14 nucleotides line up with TRBD2. The CDR3 extends over 15 amino acids. Germline CDR1 reads MNHEY; CDR2 reads SVGAGI. Germline trimming cut 7 bases from V and 6 bases from J; bases unmatched to any gene: 4. The CDR3 DNA reads TGTGCCAGCACCGGGACTAGCGGGAGTCCCGGGGAGCTGTTTTTT. Translation: CASTGTSGSPGELFF.

The genes are TRBV5-6 and TRBJ2-7; 7 bases match TRBD2. Per the germline V gene, CDR1 is SGHDT and CDR2 is YYEEEE. This CDR3 spans 16 amino acids. V gave up 0 bases and J gave up 0 bases; unmatched junction bases: 6. The CDR3: CASSLDSGILSYEQYF. The CDR3 coding sequence is TGTGCCAGCAGCTTGGACAGCGGGATACTCTCCTACGAGCAGTACTTC.

This chain connects TRBV5-1 to TRBJ2-7, with 7 bases fitting TRBD2. CDR3 length equals 16 residues. Germline V lookup: CDR1 SGHRS, CDR2 YFSETQ. Unmatched junction bases numbered 11, after V lost 1 base and J lost 4 bases. The CDR3 loop is CASSLRAGDFPYEQYF. The CDR3, as DNA: TGCGCCAGCAGCTTGCGGGCGGGAGATTTCCCATACGAGCAGTACTTC. The full variable domain, in which reference TRBV5-1 and TRBJ2-7 provide the parts outside the CDR3, is KAGVTQTPRYLIKTRGQQVTLSCSPISGHRSVSWYQQTPGQGLQFLFEYFSETQRNKGNFPGRFSGRQFSNSRSEMNVSTLELGDSALYLCASSLRAGDFPYEQYFGPGTRLTVT.

The rearrangement uses TRBV14 and TRBJ1-2, with TRBD1 as a possible D gene (6 bases). Between the trimmed V and J ends, which lost 5 bases and 6 bases, there was a span of 22 bases. The CDR3 totals 16 residues. The germline V gene encodes CDR1 SGHDN and CDR2 FVKESK. DNA for the CDR3: TGTGCCAGCAGCTACACAGGGACCCCCCGGTTGGATGGCTACACCTTC. Translated: CASSYTGTPRLDGYTF. The complete variable domain, with remaining parts taken from reference TRBV14 and TRBJ1-2, reads EAGVTQFPSHSVIEKGQTVTLRCDPISGHDNLYWYRRVMGKEIKFLLHFVKESKQDESGMPNNRFLAERTGGTYSTLKVQPAELEDSGVYFCASSYTGTPRLDGYTFGSGTRLTVV.

The V and J genes are TRBV12-3 or TRBV12-4 and TRBJ1-2; D is unresolved. With 3 bases removed from V and 4 bases from J, the gap between germline ends came to 9 bases. The CDR3 is 13 amino acids. The CDR3 sequence: CASSLGVLYGYTF. The CDR3 DNA follows: TGTGCCAGCAGTTTGGGCGTGCTCTATGGCTACACCTTC.

This sequence joins TRBV4-2 and TRBJ2-3, with TRBD2 matching 8 bases. Trimming at V came to 2 bases and at J to 2 bases, leaving 6 bases not matched to a gene. Germline CDR1 and CDR2: LGHNA and YNFKEQ. This CDR3 is 16 amino acids long. The CDR3 reads CASSQSGSHHTDTQYF. The DNA of the CDR3 is TGTGCCAGCAGCCAAAGCGGGAGCCATCACACAGATACGCAGTATTTT.

The chain combines TRBV6-5 with TRBJ2-1, with 8 positions matching TRBD1. This CDR3 region has 15 residues. Germline lookup yields CDR1 MNHEY and CDR2 SVGAGI. After removal of 3 bases from V and 6 bases from J, the junction contained 7 bases not matched to a gene. The CDR3 coding sequence is TGTGCCAGCAGTTATCGGACAGGGAAGGTCAATGAGCAGTTCTTC. It yields the protein CASSYRTGKVNEQFF.

The chain recombines TRBV3-1 (or the pseudogene TRBV3-2) with TRBJ1-3; possibly TRBD1 for D (5 bases). Germline V gene data show CDR1 as LGHDT and CDR2 as YNNKEL (reference sequence). CDR3 size: 17 residues. The V and J ends lost 4 bases and 4 bases respectively, with 20 bases between them. The CDR3 protein is CASSPSLRPKGGNTIYF. The CDR3, as DNA: TGTGCCAGCAGCCCTTCCCTTCGGCCCAAGGGGGGAAACACCATATATTTT.

This sequence joins TRBV18 and TRBJ2-5; 10 bases match TRBD1. This CDR3 is 16 amino acids long. With 0 bases clipped from V and 5 bases from J, the junction kept 6 bases outside the gene matches. CDR1 and CDR2 from the germline V gene are KGHSH and LQKENI. Here the CDR3 DNA reads TGTGCCAGCTCACCACCTTGGACAGGGGGTCAGGAGACCCAGTACTTC. Residues: CASSPPWTGGQETQYF. Full variable domain (rest looked up from reference TRBV18 and TRBJ2-5): NAGVMQNPRHLVRRRGQEARLRCSPMKGHSHVYWYRQLPEEGLKFMVYLQKENIIDESGMPKERFSAEFPKEGPSILRIQQVVRGDSAAYFCASSPPWTGGQETQYFGPGTRLLVL.